This entry features one T cell receptor (beta chain) sequence. The antigen remains unidentified. The source of the sample is a study of CD8 T cells in ankylosing spondylitis. Overall study findings and caveats: Disease-linked clones were CD8+ and relatively rare in peripheral blood.

MiXCR, run by TCRdb on the 5' RACE reads, gives a single entry per CDR3 protein. The sample includes 350,000 to 450,000 distinct CDR3 sequences, about 20% of them seen just once. Germline-derived CDR1 and CDR2 are MDHEN and SYDVKM. The CDR3 totals 16 residues. The V gene end was trimmed by 6 bases and the J gene end by 7 bases; junction bases not matched to a gene: 10. This receptor was identified in a male donor with ankylosing spondylitis or in good health (not recorded which). The chain uses TRBV28 and TRBJ2-2; 11 bases align to TRBD1. The specimen sequenced was blood, either unsorted or a sorted T cell fraction (not recorded which). The CDR3 DNA follows: TGTGCCAGCAGCACCGGACCCGGGACAGGGGGCGGGGAGCTGTTTTTT. It codes for CASSTGPGTGGGELFF.